The 29 T cell receptor beta chains listed next were all sequenced from one sample in a study of blood T cell repertoires in COVID-19. Method: immunoSEQ multiplex PCR; TCRdb's copy keeps in-frame clones and lacks some. The sample holds 170,000 or so clones; around nine tenths are singletons and the top ten take 6% to 8.5%. Material for sequencing was PBMCs or T cells enriched from blood (not recorded which). The source of these receptors is a woman between 45 and 65 years old who had recovered from COVID-19.

The chain employs TRBV24-1 and TRBJ2-3; 8 bases match TRBD1. CDR3 size: 17 residues. Germline CDR1 reads KGHDR; CDR2 reads SFDVKD. V was pared by 0 bases and J by 5 bases, with 9 bases of the junction left unmatched. The CDR3 DNA reads TGTGCCACCAGTGATTTGGGGACAGGTGGGGGAGAAGATACGCAGTATTTT. Encoded protein: CATSDLGTGGGEDTQYF.

The genes are TRBV4-2 and TRBJ1-3, with 8 bases matching TRBD1. The V gene's germline CDR1 is LGHNA and CDR2 YNFKEQ. This CDR3 is 16 amino acids long. V shed 2 bases, J shed 4 bases, and the junction held 7 bases outside the gene matches. The CDR3 region is CASSQNPDRAGNTIYF. CDR3 nucleotide sequence: TGTGCCAGCAGCCAAAATCCGGACAGGGCAGGAAACACCATATATTTT.

J is TRBJ2-2 and V is TRBV2; 11 nucleotides agree with TRBD1. V was pared by 10 bases and J by 3 bases, with 7 bases of the junction left unmatched. The CDR3 contains 15 residues. Germline assignment: CDR1 SNHLY and CDR2 FYNNEI. CDR3 sequence (DNA): TGTGCCACCCAGGGACAGGGGGTTCACACCGGGGAGCTGTTTTTT. The encoded protein is CATQGQGVHTGELFF.

V and J are TRBV5-6 and TRBJ1-5, with 9 bases aligning to TRBD1. After removal of 1 base from V and 0 bases from J, the junction contained 2 bases not matched to a gene. This CDR3 spans 16 amino acids. Germline CDR1 SGHDT, CDR2 YYEEEE. DNA of the CDR3: TGTGCCAGCAGCTTGACAGGGGGCTATAGCAATCAGCCCCAGCATTTT. Protein: CASSLTGGYSNQPQHF.

This clone was seen once. V usage is TRBV5-1 and J usage is TRBJ2-3, with 8 bases lining up with TRBD2. V lost 0 bases, J lost 1 base, and 4 bases stayed unmatched. Germline V gives CDR1 SGHRS, CDR2 YFSETQ. The CDR3 is made up of 16 amino acids. The CDR3 spells CASSLGLAGGTDTQYF. The CDR3 DNA is TGCGCCAGCAGCTTGGGGCTAGCGGGCGGCACAGATACGCAGTATTTT.

J is TRBJ2-1 and V is TRBV15; D uncertain. The germline V gene has CDR1 LNHNV and CDR2 YYDKDF (reference sequence). The CDR3 covers 15 residues. Trimming left V 7 bases short and J 3 bases short, with 16 bases between. CDR3 sequence reads: CATIGSGLGYNEQFF. CDR3 sequence (DNA): TGTGCCACCATTGGGTCAGGCCTCGGCTACAATGAGCAGTTCTTC. The full variable domain, in which reference TRBV15 and TRBJ2-1 provide the parts outside the CDR3, is DAMVIQNPRYQVTQFGKPVTLSCSQTLNHNVMYWYQQKSSQAPKLLFHYYDKDFNNEADTPDNFQSRRPNTSFCFLDIRSPGLGDTAMYLCATIGSGLGYNEQFFGPGTRLTVL.

The V gene is TRBV13, the J gene TRBJ2-4; D remains ambiguous. Germline V gene sequence: CDR1 PRHDT, CDR2 FYEKMQ (reference sequence). The V end lost 0 bases, the J end lost 3 bases, and 6 bases lay between the germline ends. The CDR3 spans 14 residues. The CDR3 loop reads CASSLGQNKNIQYF. The CDR3 coding sequence is TGTGCCAGCAGCTTAGGGCAGAACAAAAACATTCAGTACTTC. The variable domain in full, completed from reference TRBV13 and TRBJ2-4, reads AAGVIQSPRHLIKEKRETATLKCYPIPRHDTVYWYQQGPGQDPQFLISFYEKMQSDKGSIPDRFSAQQFSDYHSELNMSSLELGDSALYFCASSLGQNKNIQYFGAGTRLSVL.

The chain's CDR3 is CASTAPRGYNEQFF. In DNA form, the CDR3 reads TGTGCCAGCACCGCCCCCCGCGGATACAATGAGCAGTTCTTC. This chain joins TRBV6-5 and TRBJ2-1; D is uncertain. V lost 7 bases to trimming and J lost 4 bases, with 14 bases between them. The CDR3 totals 14 residues. Looked up from germline, CDR1 is MNHEY and CDR2 is SVGAGI.

This sequence joins TRBV7-8 and TRBJ2-2, with 7 bases fitting TRBD2. V trimming: 1 base; J trimming: 1 base; junction bases outside the gene matches: 3. Germline V gene lookup returns CDR1 SGHVS and CDR2 FQNEAQ. The length of the CDR3 is 16 residues. The CDR3 bases are TGTGCCAGCAGCTTAGGACTAGCCAGGAACACCGGGGAGCTGTTTTTT. Protein: CASSLGLARNTGELFF.

CDR3: CASSYRDRSYEQYF. CDR3 nucleotide sequence: TGCGCCAGCAGCTACCGGGACAGATCCTACGAGCAGTACTTC. The V gene is TRBV5-1, the J gene TRBJ2-7; 7 bases agree with TRBD1. V shed 3 bases and J 1 base; nucleotides not matched to a gene: 4. The length of the CDR3 is 14 residues. Germline V gives CDR1 SGHRS, CDR2 YFSETQ.

The chain has TRBV7-8 and TRBJ2-3, with D maybe TRBD2 (6 bases). CDR1 is SGHVS and CDR2 is FQNEAQ in the germline V gene. The CDR3 contains 16 residues. Trimming shortened V by 6 bases and J by 2 bases, and 18 bases separated the two germline ends. The CDR3 sequence is CASRLARLASTDTQYF. CDR3 in DNA: TGTGCCAGCAGGCTAGCAAGGCTAGCGTCCACAGATACGCAGTATTTT. The full variable domain, completed using reference TRBV7-8 and TRBJ2-3, is GAGVSQSPRYKVAKRGQDVALRCDPISGHVSLFWYQQALGQGPEFLTYFQNEAQLDKSGLPSDRFFAERPEGSVSTLKIQRTQQEDSAVYLCASRLARLASTDTQYFGPGTRLTVL.

The chain joins TRBV7-3 to TRBJ2-2; 7 bases align to TRBD1. J was trimmed by 6 bases and V by 0 bases; bases with no gene match: 7. This CDR3 spans 16 amino acids. The germline gives CDR1 SGHTA, CDR2 FQGTGA. The CDR3 coding sequence is TGTGCCAGCAGCTTAACGAGGGCAGGGGGTCCCGGGGAGCTGTTTTTT. Protein: CASSLTRAGGPGELFF.

V is TRBV19 and J is TRBJ1-3, with a tentative D call TRBD1 (5 bases). The CDR3 contains 15 residues. The germline V gene encodes CDR1 LNHDA and CDR2 SQIVND (reference sequence). Trimming removed 4 bases from V and 4 bases from J, with 14 bases in between. CDR3 coding DNA: TGTGCCAGTAGTAAGACAGCCGGCTGGGGAAACACCATATATTTT. It yields the protein CASSKTAGWGNTIYF.

This clone came up once. This rearrangement joins TRBV12-3 or TRBV12-4 to TRBJ1-2; 7 bases map to TRBD1. The trim removed 6 bases at V and 8 bases at J, leaving 6 bases unmatched. CDR3 length equals 12 residues. The CDR3 protein is CASRVQGSGYTF. CDR3 nucleotides: TGTGCCAGCAGGGTACAGGGGAGCGGCTACACCTTC.

The chain recombines TRBV11-3 with TRBJ2-7, with a possible D match to TRBD2 (5 bases). This CDR3 is built from 13 residues. CDR1 is SGHNT, CDR2 YENEEA, per germline. V lost 1 base, J lost 7 bases, and 11 bases lay in between. The CDR3 reads CASSLALDLEQYF. CDR3 DNA sequence: TGTGCCAGCAGCTTAGCCCTGGACTTAGAGCAGTACTTC.

V and J are TRBV25-1 and TRBJ2-3, with TRBD2 identical over 8 bases. With V trimmed by 5 bases and J by 0 bases, 10 bases remained unmatched. The length of the CDR3 is 17 residues. Germline loops: CDR1 MGHDK, CDR2 SYGVNS. Here the CDR3 DNA reads TGTGCCAGCAGTCCCCGGGAGGGGAGGTCTAGCACAGATACGCAGTATTTT. Translation: CASSPREGRSSTDTQYF.

This rearrangement joins TRBV5-4 to TRBJ2-3; possibly TRBD2 for D (5 bases). CDR1 and CDR2 from the germline V gene are SGHNT and YYREEE (reference sequence). Trimming stripped 2 bases from V and 10 bases from J, with 11 bases between. There are 12 residues in the CDR3. The DNA of the CDR3 is TGTGCCAGCAGCTTTCCCGGGATGGCGCAGTATTTT. This sequence encodes CASSFPGMAQYF.

CDR3 protein: CASSYFGTGWGGYTF. CDR3 coding DNA: TGTGCCAGCAGTTACTTCGGGACAGGCTGGGGAGGCTACACCTTC. This sequence joins TRBV6-6 and TRBJ1-2; 8 bases are shared with TRBD1. The ends lost 1 base at V and 8 bases at J; junction bases unmatched: 9. The CDR3 is 15 amino acids. Germline CDR1 and CDR2: MNHNY and SVGAGI (reference sequence).

The rearrangement uses TRBV12-3 or TRBV12-4 and TRBJ2-7, with D uncertain. Trimming stripped 4 bases from V and 3 bases from J, with 4 bases between. The CDR3 loop spans 11 amino acids. The CDR3 reads CASSSLYEQYF. The CDR3 nucleotides read TGTGCCAGCAGTTCACTCTACGAGCAGTACTTC.

The V and J genes are TRBV5-1 and TRBJ2-2; D is perhaps TRBD2 (7 bases). The CDR3 spans 15 residues. Germline CDR1 and CDR2: SGHRS and YFSETQ. The germline V and J ends were trimmed by 5 bases and 3 bases, with 14 bases remaining between them. In DNA form, the CDR3 reads TGCGCCAGCAGGGGTCGGGGGGCCGACACCGGGGAGCTGTTTTTT. Protein sequence: CASRGRGADTGELFF.

This clone has a single count. This chain's CDR3 is CASSLNTGFTGELFF. For the CDR3, the DNA is TGTGCCAGCTCACTCAATACAGGGTTCACCGGGGAGCTGTTTTTT. The J gene is TRBJ2-2, the V gene TRBV18; D might be TRBD1 (6 bases). Deletions cut 4 bases from V and 4 bases from J, with 13 bases between. The CDR3 contains 15 residues. Germline values: CDR1 KGHSH, CDR2 LQKENI.

The chain employs TRBV11-2 and TRBJ2-3; a weak D match, TRBD2 (5 bases). CDR1 and CDR2 (germline): SGHAT, FQNNGV. The V and J ends lost 1 base and 0 bases respectively, with 8 bases between them. This CDR3 has 15 residues. The CDR3 spells CASSLVRTSTDTQYF. DNA of the CDR3: TGTGCCAGCAGCTTAGTACGGACTAGCACAGATACGCAGTATTTT.

The gene calls are TRBV20-1 and TRBJ1-1; 7 bases map to TRBD1. V shed 2 bases, J shed 6 bases, and the junction held 0 bases outside the gene matches. This CDR3 has 11 residues. Germline V CDR1 and CDR2: DFQATT, SNEGSKA (reference sequence). The CDR3, as DNA: TGCAGTGCTAGACAGGGGGCTGAAGCTTTCTTT. Protein product: CSARQGAEAFF.

The CDR3 sequence is CASSSNPQENYGYTF. The CDR3 nucleotides are TGCGCCAGCAGCTCAAATCCTCAGGAAAACTATGGCTACACCTTC. The rearrangement links TRBV5-1 to TRBJ1-2, with unresolved D. CDR3 length: 15 amino acids. Germline V gives CDR1 SGHRS, CDR2 YFSETQ. V gave up 3 bases and J gave up 2 bases, with 14 bases separating them.

The chain carries TRBV27 and TRBJ1-1; maybe TRBD1 (6 bases). Germline lookup yields CDR1 MNHEY and CDR2 SMNVEV (reference sequence). The CDR3 has 13 amino acids. Between the trimmed V and J ends, which lost 3 bases and 10 bases, there was a span of 15 bases. CDR3 in amino acids: CASSLFPGTIAFF. In nucleotides, the CDR3 is TGTGCCAGCAGTTTGTTTCCCGGGACAATAGCTTTCTTT.

The rearrangement links TRBV14 to TRBJ2-1; TRBD2 matches at 10 bases. Germline trimming cut 5 bases from V and 7 bases from J; bases unmatched to any gene: 8. Per the germline V gene, CDR1 is SGHDN and CDR2 is FVKESK. This CDR3 has 15 amino acids. DNA for the CDR3: TGTGCCAGCAGCTATACTAGCGGGGCTTGGAATGAGCAGTTCTTC. Residues: CASSYTSGAWNEQFF.

The CDR3 sequence: CASSQDRGTEAFF. CDR3 in DNA: TGTGCCAGCAGCCAAGACCGGGGCACTGAAGCTTTCTTT. The rearrangement joins TRBV4-2 to TRBJ1-1, with D hard to call. The CDR3 covers 13 residues. V was pared by 0 bases and J by 4 bases, with 6 bases between. CDR1 is LGHNA and CDR2 is YNFKEQ in the germline V gene.

This clone came up once. The rearrangement links TRBV6-5 to TRBJ2-1; no clear D gene. Trimming removed 6 bases from V and 9 bases from J, with 9 bases in between. Looked up from germline, CDR1 is MNHEY and CDR2 is SVGAGI. This CDR3 contains 11 residues. CDR3 nucleotide sequence: TGTGCCAGCAGGATGTCTAGTGAGCAGTTCTTC. Encoded protein: CASRMSSEQFF.

V usage is TRBV7-9 and J usage is TRBJ1-2; 12 nucleotides line up with TRBD1. Germline V lookup: CDR1 SEHNR, CDR2 FQNEAQ (reference sequence). This CDR3 region has 15 residues. Losses at the gene ends were 5 bases for V and 6 bases for J; bases not matched to a gene: 7. The DNA for the CDR3 is TGTGCCAGCAGCCAAGGGACAGGGGGCCAGGATGGCTACACCTTC. Protein: CASSQGTGGQDGYTF.